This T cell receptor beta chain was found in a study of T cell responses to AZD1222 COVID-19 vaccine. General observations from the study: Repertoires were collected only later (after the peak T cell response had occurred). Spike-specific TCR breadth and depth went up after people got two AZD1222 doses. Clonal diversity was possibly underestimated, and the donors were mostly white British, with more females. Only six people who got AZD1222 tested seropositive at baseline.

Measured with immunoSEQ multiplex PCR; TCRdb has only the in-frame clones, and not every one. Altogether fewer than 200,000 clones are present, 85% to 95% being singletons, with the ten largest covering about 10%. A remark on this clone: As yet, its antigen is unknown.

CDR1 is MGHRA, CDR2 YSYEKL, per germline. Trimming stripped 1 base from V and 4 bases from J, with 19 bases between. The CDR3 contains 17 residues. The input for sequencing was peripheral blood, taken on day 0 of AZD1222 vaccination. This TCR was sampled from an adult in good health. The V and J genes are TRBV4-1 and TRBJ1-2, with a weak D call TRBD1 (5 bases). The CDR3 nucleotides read TGCGCCAGCAGCCAAGCTCTCGGAAATAGGGGAGTCTATGGCTACACCTTC. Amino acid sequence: CASSQALGNRGVYGYTF.